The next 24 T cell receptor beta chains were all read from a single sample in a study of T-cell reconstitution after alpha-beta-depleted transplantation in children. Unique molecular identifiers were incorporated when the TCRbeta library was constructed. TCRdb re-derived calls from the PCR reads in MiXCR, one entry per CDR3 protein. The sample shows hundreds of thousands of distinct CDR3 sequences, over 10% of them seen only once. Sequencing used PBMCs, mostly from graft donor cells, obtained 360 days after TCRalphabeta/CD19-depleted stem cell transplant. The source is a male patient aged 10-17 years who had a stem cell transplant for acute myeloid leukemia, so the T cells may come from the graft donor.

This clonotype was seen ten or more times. The CDR3 is CASSPQRTSGITGELFF. CDR3 nucleotides: TGTGCCAGCTCACCGCAGCGGACTAGCGGGATCACCGGGGAGCTGTTTTTT. This chain joins TRBV18 and TRBJ2-2, with 12 bases that match TRBD2. Germline V CDR1 and CDR2: KGHSH, LQKENI. This CDR3 comprises 17 residues. V dropped 3 bases and J dropped 4; count of bases not matched to a gene: 6.

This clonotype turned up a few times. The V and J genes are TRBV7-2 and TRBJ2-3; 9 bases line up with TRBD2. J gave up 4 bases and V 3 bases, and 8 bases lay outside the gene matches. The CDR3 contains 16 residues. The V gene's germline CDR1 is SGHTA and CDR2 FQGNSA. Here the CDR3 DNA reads TGTGCCAGCAGCTTGGGAGCGGGAGGTGGTCCAGATACGCAGTATTTT. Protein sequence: CASSLGAGGGPDTQYF.

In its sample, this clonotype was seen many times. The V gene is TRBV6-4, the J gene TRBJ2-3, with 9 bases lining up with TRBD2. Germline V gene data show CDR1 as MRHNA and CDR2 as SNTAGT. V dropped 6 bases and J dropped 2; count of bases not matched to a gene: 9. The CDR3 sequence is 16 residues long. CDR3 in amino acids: CASSPLAGPLTDTQYF. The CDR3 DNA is TGTGCCAGCAGCCCTCTAGCGGGACCACTCACAGATACGCAGTATTTT.

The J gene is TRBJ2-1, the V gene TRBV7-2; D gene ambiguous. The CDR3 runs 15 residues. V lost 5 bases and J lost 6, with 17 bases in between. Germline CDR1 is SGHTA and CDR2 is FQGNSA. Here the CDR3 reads CASSRARQPLNEQFF. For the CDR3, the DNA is TGTGCCAGCAGCCGGGCGCGGCAGCCCCTCAATGAGCAGTTCTTC.

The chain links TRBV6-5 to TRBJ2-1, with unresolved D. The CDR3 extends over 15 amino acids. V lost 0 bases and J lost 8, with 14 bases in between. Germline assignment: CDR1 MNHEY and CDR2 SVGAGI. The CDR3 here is CASSYSKFVLDEQFF. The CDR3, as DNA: TGTGCCAGCAGTTACTCGAAGTTTGTTCTCGATGAGCAGTTCTTC.

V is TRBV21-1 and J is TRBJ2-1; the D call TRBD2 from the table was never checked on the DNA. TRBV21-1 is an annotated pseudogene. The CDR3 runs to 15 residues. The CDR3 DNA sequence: TGTGCCAGCAACCCCCTTGGCGGGAGCTACAATGAGCAGTTCTTC. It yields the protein CASNPLGGSYNEQFF.

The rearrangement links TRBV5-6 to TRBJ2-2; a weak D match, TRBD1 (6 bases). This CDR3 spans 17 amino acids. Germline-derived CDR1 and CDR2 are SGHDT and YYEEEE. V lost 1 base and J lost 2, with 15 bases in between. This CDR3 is CASSLIGAGANTGELFF. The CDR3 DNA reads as TGTGCCAGCAGCTTGATTGGGGCAGGGGCAAACACCGGGGAGCTGTTTTTT. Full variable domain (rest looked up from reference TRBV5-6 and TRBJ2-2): DAGVTQSPTHLIKTRGQQVTLRCSPKSGHDTVSWYQQALGQGPQFIFQYYEEEERQRGNFPDRFSGHQFPNYSSELNVNALLLGDSALYLCASSLIGAGANTGELFFGEGSRLTVL.

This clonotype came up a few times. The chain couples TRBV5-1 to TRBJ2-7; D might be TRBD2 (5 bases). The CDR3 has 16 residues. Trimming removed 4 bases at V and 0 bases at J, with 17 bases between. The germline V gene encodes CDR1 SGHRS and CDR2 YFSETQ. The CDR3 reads CASSLNRIAFSYEQYF. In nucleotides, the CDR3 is TGCGCCAGCAGCCTGAACCGGATAGCGTTCTCCTACGAGCAGTACTTC.

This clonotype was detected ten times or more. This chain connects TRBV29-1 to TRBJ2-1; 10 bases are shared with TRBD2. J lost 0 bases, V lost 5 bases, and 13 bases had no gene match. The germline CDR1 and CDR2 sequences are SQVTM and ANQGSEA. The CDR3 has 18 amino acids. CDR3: CSVQGPSGSLSSYNEQFF. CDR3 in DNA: TGCAGCGTTCAGGGGCCTAGCGGGAGCCTTAGCTCCTACAATGAGCAGTTCTTC.

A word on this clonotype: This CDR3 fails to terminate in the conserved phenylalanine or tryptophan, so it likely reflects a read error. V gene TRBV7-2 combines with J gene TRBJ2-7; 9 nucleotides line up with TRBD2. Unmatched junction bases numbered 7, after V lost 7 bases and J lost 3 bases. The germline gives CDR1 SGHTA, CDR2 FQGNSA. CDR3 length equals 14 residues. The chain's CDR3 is CASTRLAENYEQYS. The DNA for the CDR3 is TGTGCCAGCACCCGACTAGCGGAAAACTACGAGCAGTACTCC.

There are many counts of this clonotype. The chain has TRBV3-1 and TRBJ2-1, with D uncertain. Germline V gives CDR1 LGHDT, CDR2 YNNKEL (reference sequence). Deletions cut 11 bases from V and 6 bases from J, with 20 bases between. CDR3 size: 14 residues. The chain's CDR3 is CAGLSLGKVNEQFF. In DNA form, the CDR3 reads TGTGCCGGCCTTTCGCTAGGGAAGGTCAATGAGCAGTTCTTC.

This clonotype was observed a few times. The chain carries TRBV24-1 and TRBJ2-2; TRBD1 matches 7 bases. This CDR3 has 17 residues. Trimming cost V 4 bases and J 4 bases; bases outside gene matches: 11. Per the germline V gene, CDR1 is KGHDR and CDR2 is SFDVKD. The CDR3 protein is CATSDPTGAPGTGELFF. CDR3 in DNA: TGTGCCACCAGTGACCCCACAGGGGCTCCGGGCACCGGGGAGCTGTTTTTT.

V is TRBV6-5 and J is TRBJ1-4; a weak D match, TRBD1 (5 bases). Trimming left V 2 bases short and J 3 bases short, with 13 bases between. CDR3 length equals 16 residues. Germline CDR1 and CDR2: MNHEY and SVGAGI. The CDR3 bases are TGTGCCAGCAGTTACGGGGCCTCCGCGGCTAATGAAAAACTGTTTTTT. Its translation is CASSYGASAANEKLFF.

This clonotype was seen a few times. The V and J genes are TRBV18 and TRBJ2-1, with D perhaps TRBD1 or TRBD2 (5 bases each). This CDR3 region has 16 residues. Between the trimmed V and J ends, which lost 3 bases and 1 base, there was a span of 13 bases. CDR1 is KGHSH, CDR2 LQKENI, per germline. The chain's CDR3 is CASSPLSGPSYNEQFF. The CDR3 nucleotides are TGTGCCAGCTCACCTCTTTCGGGGCCTTCCTACAATGAGCAGTTCTTC.

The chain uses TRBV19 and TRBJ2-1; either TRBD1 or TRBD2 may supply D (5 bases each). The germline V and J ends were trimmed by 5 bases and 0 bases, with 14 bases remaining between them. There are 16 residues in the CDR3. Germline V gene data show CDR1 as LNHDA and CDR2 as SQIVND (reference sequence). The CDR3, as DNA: TGTGCCAGTAGTCAACGAGGGCAGGGCTCCTACAATGAGCAGTTCTTC. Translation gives CASSQRGQGSYNEQFF. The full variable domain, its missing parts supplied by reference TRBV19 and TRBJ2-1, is DGGITQSPKYLFRKEGQNVTLSCEQNLNHDAMYWYRQDPGQGLRLIYYSQIVNDFQKGDIAEGYSVSREKKESFPLTVTSAQKNPTAFYLCASSQRGQGSYNEQFFGPGTRLTVL.

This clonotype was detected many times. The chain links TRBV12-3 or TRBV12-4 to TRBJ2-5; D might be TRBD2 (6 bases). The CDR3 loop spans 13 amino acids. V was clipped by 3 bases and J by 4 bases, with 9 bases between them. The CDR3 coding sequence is TGTGCCAGCAGTTTGTGGGGAGGAGAGACCCAGTACTTC. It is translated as CASSLWGGETQYF.

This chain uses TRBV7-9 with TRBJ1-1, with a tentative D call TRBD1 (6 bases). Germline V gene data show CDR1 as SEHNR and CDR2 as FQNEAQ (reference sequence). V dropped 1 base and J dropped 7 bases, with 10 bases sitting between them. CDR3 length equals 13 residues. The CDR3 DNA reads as TGTGCCAGCAGCTTAGAGAGGACAGTTGAAGCTTTCTTT. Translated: CASSLERTVEAFF.

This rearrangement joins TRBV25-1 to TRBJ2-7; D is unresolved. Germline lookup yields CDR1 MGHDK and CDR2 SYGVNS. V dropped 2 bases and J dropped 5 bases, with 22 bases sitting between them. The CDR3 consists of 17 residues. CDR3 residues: CASSETRVNPYGHEQYF. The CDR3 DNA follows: TGTGCCAGCAGTGAAACCCGAGTCAATCCCTACGGCCACGAGCAGTACTTC.

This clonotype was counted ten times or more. CDR3: CASSSLRGRAGNEQYF. CDR3 bases: TGTGCCAGCAGTTCCCTGCGCGGGAGGGCCGGTAACGAGCAGTACTTC. The J gene is TRBJ2-7, the V gene TRBV12-3 or TRBV12-4, with 9 bases lining up with TRBD2. The length of the CDR3 is 16 residues. The V segment lost 4 bases and the J segment 5 bases; nucleotides outside the gene matches: 12.

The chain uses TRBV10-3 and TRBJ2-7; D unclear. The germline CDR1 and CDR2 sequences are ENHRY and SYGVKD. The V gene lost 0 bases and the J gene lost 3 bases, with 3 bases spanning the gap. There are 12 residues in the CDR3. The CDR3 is CAISESDYEQYF. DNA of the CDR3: TGTGCCATCAGTGAGTCGGACTACGAGCAGTACTTC.

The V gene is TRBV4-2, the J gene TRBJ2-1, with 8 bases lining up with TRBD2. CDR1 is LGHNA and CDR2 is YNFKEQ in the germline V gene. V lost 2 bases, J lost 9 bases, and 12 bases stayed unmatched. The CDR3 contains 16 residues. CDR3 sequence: CASSQPLAGLRVEQFF. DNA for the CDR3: TGTGCCAGCAGCCAACCATTAGCGGGGTTAAGGGTTGAGCAGTTCTTC.

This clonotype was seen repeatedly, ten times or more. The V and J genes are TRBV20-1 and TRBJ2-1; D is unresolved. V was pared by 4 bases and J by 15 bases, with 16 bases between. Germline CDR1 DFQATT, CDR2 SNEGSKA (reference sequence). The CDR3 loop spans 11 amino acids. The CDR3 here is CSANPSSLVFF. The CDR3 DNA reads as TGCAGTGCTAACCCCAGCTCGCTGGTGTTCTTC.

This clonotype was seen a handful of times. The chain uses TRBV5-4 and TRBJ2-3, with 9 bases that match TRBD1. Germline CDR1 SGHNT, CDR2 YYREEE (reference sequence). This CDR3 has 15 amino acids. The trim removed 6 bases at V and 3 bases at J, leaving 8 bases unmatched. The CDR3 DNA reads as TGTGCCAGCATCTCCCGACAGGGGGAAACAGATACGCAGTATTTT. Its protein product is CASISRQGETDTQYF.

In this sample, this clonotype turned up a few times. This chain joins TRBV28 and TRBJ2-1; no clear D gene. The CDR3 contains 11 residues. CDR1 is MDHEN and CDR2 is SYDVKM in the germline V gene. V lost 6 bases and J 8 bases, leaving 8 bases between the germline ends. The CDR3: CASREFDEQFF. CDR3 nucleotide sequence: TGTGCCAGCAGGGAGTTCGATGAGCAGTTCTTC.